A single T cell receptor beta chain is shown here with its context. As yet, its antigen is unknown. This record belongs to a study of CD8+CD57+ T cells in acquired aplastic anemia. General study findings and limits: Sharing between patients and controls was observed for around 30 CD8+ CDR3 sequences.

The germline V gene has CDR1 LGHDT and CDR2 YNNKEL (reference sequence). The CDR3 runs 13 residues. Trimming took 6 bases from V and 3 from J, leaving 9 bases between them. Genomic DNA, serving as template, underwent TCR beta VDJ and CDR3 profiling. TCRdb re-analysed the reads in MiXCR, keeping a single row per CDR3 protein. The table lists about 180,000 distinct CDR3 sequences, 45% to 50% of them singletons. This TCR came from a human donor in good health. Sample: sorted CD4+, CD8+, or CD8+CD57+ T cells (not recorded which) from PBMCs. The chain joins TRBV3-1 to TRBJ1-3; weak D call: TRBD1 (5 bases). This chain's CDR3 is CASSHQGGNTIYF. The CDR3 nucleotides are TGTGCCAGCAGTCACCAGGGTGGAAACACCATATATTTT.